This T cell receptor beta chain is from a study of STAT3 mutations in large granular lymphocyte leukemia. General study results and limits: Some patients had dominant TCR clones larger than their STAT3 mutant burden. Variable sampling intervals and differing treatment regimens complicated linking therapy response to TCR clonal burden changes. At least one immunodominant TCR beta clonotype appeared in every T-cell large granular lymphocyte leukemia patient.

CDR1 and CDR2 from the germline V gene are LGHNA and YSLEER. The CDR3 extends over 19 amino acids. The junction had 13 bases not matched to a gene; V was cut back by 0 bases and J by 1 base. Some clones are missing from TCRdb's copy, which holds only in-frame ones; the method was immunoSEQ multiplex PCR. The sample has approximately 45,000 clones, about three quarters seen once. On this clone itself: Its antigen is unidentified.

The chain joins TRBV4-3 to TRBJ2-5; 8 positions match TRBD2. This TCR was recovered from a human donor with T large granular lymphocyte leukemia. Some clones in this sample may be carry-over from other donors' samples. Sequencing input: PBMCs. CDR3 loop: CASSQDYTSGGHPQETQYF. Here the CDR3 DNA reads TGCGCCAGCAGCCAAGATTATACCAGCGGGGGACACCCCCAAGAGACCCAGTACTTC.